This TCR beta chain derives from a study of T cells in Graves' hyperthyroidism and ophthalmopathy. Background on the study: Once the initial diagnosis was made, peripheral blood was obtained before any treatment. Study-wide results and caveats: Ophthalmopathy was told apart from stable hyperthyroidism by a 13 V-J model.

Researchers amplified the TCR beta CDR3 regions from RNA transcripts. Carried out on the TCR CDR3, a first-round RT-PCR used the HTBI primer set. TCRdb re-analysed the multiplex PCR reads in MiXCR, keeping a single row per CDR3 protein. This table has about 300,000 distinct CDR3 sequences, roughly 18% appearing once. This clonotype was counted ten times or more. What it recognizes is unknown. Germline V gives CDR1 SNHLY, CDR2 FYNNEI. Trimming cost V 4 bases and J 7 bases; bases outside gene matches: 13. There are 19 residues in the CDR3. Not enrolled were patients with uncontrolled infection, other autoimmune disease, pregnancy or lactation.

The material sequenced was blood. The gene calls are TRBV2 and TRBJ2-2, with 15 bases fitting TRBD2. This clonotype was sampled from a man aged 45-65 years with Graves' ophthalmopathy. Here the CDR3 reads CASSARRTSGRANHGELFF. The CDR3 DNA follows: TGTGCCAGCAGTGCAAGAAGGACTAGCGGGAGGGCCAATCACGGGGAGCTGTTTTTT.